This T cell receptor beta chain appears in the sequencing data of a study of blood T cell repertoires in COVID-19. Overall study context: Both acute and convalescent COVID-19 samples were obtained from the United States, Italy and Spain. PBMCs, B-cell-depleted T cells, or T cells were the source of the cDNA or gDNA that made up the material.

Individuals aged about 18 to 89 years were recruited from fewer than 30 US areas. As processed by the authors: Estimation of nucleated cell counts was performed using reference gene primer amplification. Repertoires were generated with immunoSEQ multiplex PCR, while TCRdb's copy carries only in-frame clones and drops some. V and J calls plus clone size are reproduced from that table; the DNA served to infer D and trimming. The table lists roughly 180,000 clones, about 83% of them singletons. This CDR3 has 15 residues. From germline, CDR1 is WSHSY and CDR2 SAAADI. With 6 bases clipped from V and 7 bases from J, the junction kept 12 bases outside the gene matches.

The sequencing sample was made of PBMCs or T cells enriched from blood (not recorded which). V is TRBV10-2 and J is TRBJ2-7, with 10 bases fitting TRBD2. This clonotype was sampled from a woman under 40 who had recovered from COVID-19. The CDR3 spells CASSDRAGGPGEQYF. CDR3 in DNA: TGCGCCAGCAGCGACCGAGCGGGAGGGCCTGGGGAGCAGTACTTC.